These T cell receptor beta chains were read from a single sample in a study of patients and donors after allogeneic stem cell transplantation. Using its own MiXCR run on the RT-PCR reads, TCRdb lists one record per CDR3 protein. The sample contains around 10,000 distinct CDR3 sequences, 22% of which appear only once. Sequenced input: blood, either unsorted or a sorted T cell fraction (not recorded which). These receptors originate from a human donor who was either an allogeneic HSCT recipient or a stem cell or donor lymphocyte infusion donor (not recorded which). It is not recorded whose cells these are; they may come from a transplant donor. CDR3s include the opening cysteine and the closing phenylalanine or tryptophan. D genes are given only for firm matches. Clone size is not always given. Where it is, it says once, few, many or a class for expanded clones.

CASSLDTGELFF TGTGCCAGCAGCTTGGACACCGGGGAGCTGTTTTTT 12 NA TRBV5-5 NA TRBJ2-2
CASAVPEAFF TGTGCTAGTGCCGTCCCCGAAGCTTTCTTT 10 NA TRBV12-5 few TRBJ1-1
CASTLSGTGLVYGYTF TGTGCCAGCACCCTGTCCGGGACAGGGCTGGTCTATGGCTACACCTTC 16 TRBD1 TRBV12-3/TRBV12-4 NA TRBJ1-2
CASGTGGEDTQYF TGCGCCAGCGGGACAGGGGGCGAAGATACGCAGTATTTT 13 TRBD1 TRBV5-1 NA TRBJ2-3
CSANNGNQPQHF TGCAGTGCCAACAACGGCAATCAGCCCCAGCATTTT 12 NA TRBV20-1 few TRBJ1-5
CASSSPANTGELFF TGTGCCAGCAGCTCGCCAGCGAACACCGGGGAGCTGTTTTTT 14 NA TRBV7-9 few TRBJ2-2
CSASGTSGQETQYF TGCAGTGCTAGCGGGACTAGCGGACAAGAGACCCAGTACTTC 14 TRBD2 TRBV20-1 few TRBJ2-5
CASSLVKTDRYNEQFF TGCGCCAGCAGCCTGGTAAAAACAGACCGCTACAATGAGCAGTTCTTC 16 NA TRBV4-3 many TRBJ2-1
CSAREWSFAGMSDTQYF TGCAGTGCTAGAGAGTGGTCCTTTGCGGGGATGTCAGATACGCAGTATTTT 17 NA TRBV20-1 NA TRBJ2-3
CASSSDNASPLHF TGCGCCAGCAGCTCTGACAACGCTTCACCCCTCCACTTT 13 NA TRBV5-1 few TRBJ1-6
CASTERGPTEAFF TGTGCCAGCACGGAGAGGGGTCCTACTGAAGCTTTCTTT 13 NA TRBV2 many TRBJ1-1
CASSMAGTRNTEAFF TGTGCCAGCAGCATGGCCGGGACAAGGAACACTGAAGCTTTCTTT 15 NA TRBV7-2 NA TRBJ1-1
CASGHPAGDNYEQYF TGTGCCAGCGGGCACCCAGCGGGGGACAACTACGAGCAGTACTTC 15 TRBD2 TRBV6-2/TRBV6-3 few TRBJ2-7
CASSRRTVSNEKLFF TGTGCCAGCTCACGCCGGACAGTTAGCAATGAAAAACTGTTTTTT 15 NA TRBV18 NA TRBJ1-4
CAWSVLQDLGEQYF TGTGCCTGGAGTGTCCTGCAGGATCTGGGCGAGCAGTACTTC 14 NA TRBV30 NA TRBJ2-7
CASSYVRGEQFF TGTGCCAGCAGTTATGTGCGGGGGGAGCAGTTCTTC 12 TRBD2 TRBV6-6 NA TRBJ2-1
CASSQGRPGTQYF TGTGCCAGCAGCCAAGGACGCCCCGGTACGCAGTATTTT 13 NA TRBV3-1 NA TRBJ2-3
CASSQEETEAFF TGTGCCAGCAGCCAAGAGGAAACTGAAGCTTTCTTT 12 NA TRBV3-1 few TRBJ1-1
CASSSGTEHFTGELFF TGCGCCAGCAGCTCTGGGACAGAACATTTCACCGGGGAGCTGTTTTTT 16 TRBD1 TRBV5-1 NA TRBJ2-2
CATSRDLRDRNNEQFF TGTGCCACCAGCAGAGATTTGCGGGACAGGAACAATGAGCAGTTCTTC 16 TRBD1 TRBV15 NA TRBJ2-1
CASSLEGGVYEQYF TGCGCCAGCAGCTTGGAAGGGGGTGTCTACGAGCAGTACTTC 14 NA TRBV5-1 many TRBJ2-7
CASSPNRETEAFF TGTGCCAGCTCACCGAACAGAGAAACTGAAGCTTTCTTT 13 NA TRBV18 few TRBJ1-1
CASSLGTGVVNTEAFF TGCGCCAGCAGTTTGGGGACAGGGGTGGTGAACACTGAAGCTTTCTTT 16 TRBD1 TRBV5-1 NA TRBJ1-1
CASSLRQRGGNSPLHF TGTGCCAGCAGTTTACGCCAACGAGGTGGAAATTCACCCCTCCACTTT 16 NA TRBV27 NA TRBJ1-6
CASSLWGSNTGELFF TGTGCCAGCAGCTTATGGGGCAGCAACACCGGGGAGCTGTTTTTT 15 NA TRBV11-2 NA TRBJ2-2
CASSQKSGGAYNEQFF TGTGCCAGCAGCCAGAAGAGCGGGGGGGCCTACAATGAGCAGTTCTTC 16 TRBD2 TRBV3-1 many TRBJ2-1
CASRDPLGGYNEQFF TGTGCCAGCAGGGACCCCCTAGGGGGGTACAATGAGCAGTTCTTC 15 NA TRBV2 NA TRBJ2-1
CASSRQNTEAFF TGTGCCAGCAGCCGCCAGAACACTGAAGCTTTCTTT 12 NA TRBV6-2/TRBV6-3 few TRBJ1-1
CASSGLGTSQPQHF TGTGCCAGCAGTGGTTTAGGGACGAGTCAGCCCCAGCATTTT 14 NA TRBV6-1 NA TRBJ1-5
CASSQGSIGTGELFF TGTGCCAGCAGCCAAGGATCCATTGGAACCGGGGAGCTGTTTTTT 15 NA TRBV4-2 medium-sized TRBJ2-2
CASSQQETQYF TGTGCCAGCAGCCAACAAGAGACCCAGTACTTC 11 NA TRBV7-6 NA TRBJ2-5
CASRGPGGANTEAFF TGTGCCAGCAGGGGACCGGGAGGAGCGAACACTGAAGCTTTCTTT 15 NA TRBV28 NA TRBJ1-1